These T cell receptor beta chains were read from a single sample in a study of T cells in Graves' hyperthyroidism and ophthalmopathy. TCRdb passed the multiplex PCR reads through MiXCR, listing each CDR3 protein once. The data hold 480,000 or so distinct CDR3 sequences, with 46% observed a single time. Sequenced: peripheral blood or thyroid tissue (not recorded which). These TCRs come from an adult woman with Graves' disease, either hyperthyroidism or ophthalmopathy (not recorded which). Both conserved end residues are part of each CDR3. D genes are given only for firm matches. Rows give clone size only sometimes, using once, few, many, or a class for an expanded clone.

j_call v_call d_call clone_size cdr3_aa cdr3_nt
TRBJ2-7 TRBV28 TRBD2 few CASISAGTSGYEQYF TGTGCCAGCATTTCGGCCGGGACTAGCGGGTACGAGCAGTACTTC
TRBJ1-1 TRBV20-1 NA NA CSARAGTGRDTEAFF TGCAGTGCTAGAGCTGGTACAGGGCGGGACACTGAAGCTTTCTTT
TRBJ1-2 TRBV5-5 TRBD1 NA CASSKTGANYGYTF TGTGCCAGCAGCAAGACAGGGGCGAACTATGGCTACACCTTC
TRBJ2-3 TRBV5-1 NA once CASSLGDFSDTQYF TGCGCCAGCAGCTTGGGGGACTTTTCGGATACGCAGTATTTT
TRBJ2-5 TRBV6-5 TRBD2 NA CASSREGTRVVETQYF TGTGCCAGCAGTAGGGAGGGGACGCGGGTGGTGGAGACCCAGTACTTC
TRBJ2-5 TRBV7-2 NA many CASSYNKGGGETQYF TGTGCCAGCAGCTATAATAAGGGGGGAGGGGAGACCCAGTACTTC
TRBJ2-7 TRBV20-1 TRBD1 many CSAIGGNYEQYF TGCAGTGCTATAGGGGGCAACTACGAGCAGTACTTC
TRBJ2-7 TRBV12-3/TRBV12-4 TRBD1 NA CASSSTGGGYEQYF TGTGCCAGCAGTTCGACAGGGGGAGGCTACGAGCAGTACTTC
TRBJ1-1 TRBV24-1 NA NA CARLQANTEAFF TGTGCTAGGCTCCAGGCGAACACTGAAGCTTTCTTT
TRBJ1-6 TRBV25-1 NA NA CASSEGIGGYIF TGTGCCAGCAGTGAAGGTATAGGGGGGTACATTTTT
TRBJ2-7 TRBV7-9 TRBD1 many CASSLTGQGDYEQYF TGTGCCAGCAGCTTAACGGGACAGGGAGACTACGAGCAGTACTTC
TRBJ1-2 TRBV20-1 TRBD1 NA CSARGQGHLRGYGYTF TGCAGTGCTAGGGGACAGGGGCACCTACGGGGCTATGGCTACACCTTC
TRBJ1-2 TRBV7-2 NA NA CASSPLSSDNYGYTF TGTGCCAGCAGTCCTCTGAGCTCCGATAACTATGGCTACACCTTC
TRBJ1-5 TRBV9 NA NA CASSVRHGPSSPEDRNQPQHF TGTGCCAGCAGCGTACGCCATGGTCCTTCGTCACCAGAAGACAGGAATCAGCCCCAGCATTTT
TRBJ2-7 TRBV28 NA few CASSFSLYEQYF TGTGCCAGCAGCTTCAGTTTATACGAGCAGTACTTC
TRBJ2-7 TRBV29-1 NA once CSVHGREASHEQYF TGCAGCGTCCACGGCAGGGAGGCCTCCCACGAGCAGTACTTC
TRBJ1-5 TRBV7-3 NA NA CASSLRQAGPQHF TGTGCCAGCAGCTTAAGACAGGCCGGGCCCCAGCATTTT
TRBJ1-2 TRBV10-3 TRBD1 NA CAISEFTGGRSYTF TGTGCCATCAGTGAGTTTACAGGGGGTAGGAGCTACACCTTC
TRBJ1-5 TRBV7-9 NA many CASSFGDQPQHF TGTGCCAGCAGTTTTGGAGATCAGCCCCAGCATTTT
TRBJ2-2 TRBV2 TRBD2 NA CASSEEAGDLTGELFF TGTGCCAGCAGTGAGGAGGCGGGAGACCTCACCGGGGAGCTGTTTTTT
TRBJ2-7 TRBV29-1 TRBD2 NA CSVRRRLAEPYEQYF TGCAGCGTCCGACGAAGACTAGCGGAACCCTACGAGCAGTACTTC
TRBJ1-1 TRBV13 TRBD1 NA CASSFSTGSEAFF TGTGCCAGCAGCTTCTCGACAGGGTCTGAAGCTTTCTTT
TRBJ2-7 TRBV29-1 NA NA CSVEEPSRSYEQYF TGCAGCGTTGAAGAGCCGTCGCGATCCTACGAGCAGTACTTC
TRBJ2-7 TRBV19 TRBD2 NA CASSGRDGQSSYEQYF TGTGCCAGTAGTGGGAGGGACGGCCAGAGCTCCTACGAGCAGTACTTC
TRBJ2-2 TRBV10-3 NA NA CATSSGGELFF TGTGCCACCTCGAGCGGCGGGGAGCTGTTTTTT
TRBJ2-7 TRBV2 NA many CASKRQGLSYEQYF TGTGCCAGCAAGCGGCAGGGACTCTCCTACGAGCAGTACTTC
TRBJ1-2 TRBV20-1 NA NA CSARYQVSGNTF TGCAGTGCCAGATATCAGGTCTCTGGAAACACCTTC
TRBJ2-7 TRBV4-1 TRBD1 NA CASSHKGQQNSYEQYF TGCGCCAGCAGCCACAAGGGACAGCAGAACTCCTACGAGCAGTACTTC
TRBJ1-1 TRBV4-1 NA NA CASSRLHTGRTEAFF TGCGCCAGCAGCCGACTTCATACAGGGCGCACTGAAGCTTTCTTT
TRBJ1-5 TRBV19 NA NA CASSLRTAVNQPQHF TGTGCCAGTAGTTTACGGACGGCGGTCAATCAGCCCCAGCATTTT
TRBJ2-6 TRBV24-1 NA once CATRSDTGANVLTF TGTGCCACCAGGAGCGATACTGGGGCCAACGTCCTGACTTTC
TRBJ1-1 TRBV7-3 NA NA CASSLHLDTEAFF TGTGCCAGCAGCTTACACCTGGACACTGAAGCTTTCTTT
TRBJ2-7 TRBV6-4 NA many CASSLDSTYEQYF TGTGCCAGCAGTTTGGACAGCACCTACGAGCAGTACTTC
TRBJ1-1 TRBV29-1 TRBD1 few CSAHGTAENTEAFF TGCAGCGCCCACGGGACAGCAGAAAACACTGAAGCTTTCTTT
TRBJ1-1 TRBV20-1 TRBD1 many CSAGGTGSNTEAFF TGCAGTGCAGGAGGGACAGGGAGTAATACTGAAGCTTTCTTT
TRBJ1-4 TRBV29-1 NA NA CSVEGGREKLFF TGCAGCGTTGAAGGGGGCCGCGAAAAACTGTTTTTT
TRBJ2-5 TRBV29-1 TRBD2 NA CSVELRGSGSETQYF TGCAGCGTTGAGTTGCGGGGGAGCGGCTCAGAGACCCAGTACTTC
TRBJ1-1 TRBV10-3 NA NA CAIKQGNTEAFF TGTGCCATCAAACAGGGGAACACTGAAGCTTTCTTT
TRBJ1-2 TRBV6-2/TRBV6-3 TRBD1 many CASSSSGGNGYTF TGTGCCAGCAGCTCATCAGGGGGCAATGGCTACACCTTC
TRBJ2-7 TRBV12-3/TRBV12-4 TRBD2 many CASRGVAGPSPYEQYF TGTGCCAGCAGGGGGGTAGCGGGACCCAGTCCTTACGAGCAGTACTTC
TRBJ1-3 TRBV7-2 NA NA CASSQLRGSTGGYTIYF TGTGCCAGCAGCCAACTACGTGGGTCAACGGGAGGCTACACCATATATTTT
TRBJ1-2 TRBV7-3 TRBD1 many CASRPTGASNYGYTF TGTGCCAGCAGACCCACAGGGGCGTCTAACTATGGCTACACCTTC
TRBJ1-4 TRBV7-2 NA NA CASSPGWTGEKLFF TGTGCCAGCAGCCCCGGGTGGACGGGAGAAAAACTGTTTTTT
TRBJ1-2 TRBV19 TRBD1 many CASSGRQGSYGYTF TGTGCCAGTAGTGGAAGACAGGGGAGCTATGGCTACACCTTC
TRBJ1-2 TRBV6-1 TRBD1 NA CASSEEPTGDYGYTF TGTGCCAGCAGTGAAGAACCGACAGGGGACTATGGCTACACCTTC
TRBJ1-5 TRBV7-2 NA NA CASSAGYGNQPQHF TGTGCCAGCAGCGCAGGATACGGCAATCAGCCCCAGCATTTT
TRBJ2-1 TRBV29-1 TRBD1 NA CSAGLGGTGSDEQFF TGCAGCGCTGGTCTCGGCGGGACAGGTTCGGATGAGCAGTTCTTC
TRBJ2-5 TRBV29-1 TRBD1 NA CSVEDLGTGGQETQYF TGCAGCGTTGAAGATCTGGGGACAGGGGGCCAAGAGACCCAGTACTTC
TRBJ1-6 TRBV5-6 NA few CANSYASKGNSPLHF TGTGCCAACAGCTACGCATCGAAAGGGAATTCACCCCTCCACTTT
TRBJ1-5 TRBV28 TRBD1 NA CASSFPGGRNQPQHF TGTGCCAGCAGTTTTCCAGGGGGCAGGAATCAGCCCCAGCATTTT
TRBJ1-1 TRBV19 TRBD1 many CASIRTGQNTEAFF TGTGCCAGTATCCGGACAGGGCAGAACACTGAAGCTTTCTTT
TRBJ2-7 TRBV7-9 TRBD2 few CASSQVVTSGRAYEQYF TGTGCCAGCAGCCAAGTCGTGACTAGCGGGAGGGCGTACGAGCAGTACTTC
TRBJ2-5 TRBV7-2 TRBD2 NA CAPPTSGRFGTQYF TGTGCCCCCCCGACTAGCGGGAGGTTTGGAACCCAGTACTTC
TRBJ2-5 TRBV10-3 NA few CASSPVRGYETQYF TGTGCCAGCAGTCCAGTTAGGGGGTACGAGACCCAGTACTTC
TRBJ2-1 TRBV5-1 NA few CASHRVGYNEQFF TGCGCCAGCCACAGAGTCGGATACAATGAGCAGTTCTTC